A selection of T cell receptor beta chains follows, all from one sample in a study of cytomegalovirus exposure and HLA in healthy donors. Assay used: immunoSEQ multiplex PCR; TCRdb lists only in-frame clones, some missing. The repertoire includes about 190,000 clones, 81% of them detected once, and 3.5% to 4% sits in the top ten. The material sequenced was PBMCs. The receptors derive from a man aged 50 to 60 in good health and CMV-seronegative. Each CDR3 is given with its conserved first and last residue. D genes are given only for firm matches. Rows may omit the clone size; those that give it use once, few, many or a size class.

J | size | length | D | V | DNA | CDR3
TRBJ1-3 | once | 15 | TRBD1 | TRBV6-6 | TGTGCCAGCAGTGGGGGACAGAGCTCTGGAAACACCATATATTTT | CASSGGQSSGNTIYF
TRBJ2-4 | . | 13 | . | TRBV4-3 | TGCGCCAGCAGCCAAGCTGGAGCAAACATTCAGTACTTC | CASSQAGANIQYF
TRBJ1-6 | . | 13 | . | TRBV7-2 | TGTGCCAGCAGCCCGTTTCCTAATTCACCCCTCCACTTT | CASSPFPNSPLHF
TRBJ1-3 | . | 14 | . | TRBV19 | TGTGCCAGTAGTAGTAGTCCTCGGGGAAACACCATATATTTT | CASSSSPRGNTIYF
TRBJ2-4 | . | 18 | TRBD2 | TRBV5-6 | TGTGCCAGCAGCTTCGGACTAGCCCAGCTCTTAGCCAAAAACATTCAGTACTTC | CASSFGLAQLLAKNIQYF
TRBJ1-5 | . | 14 | . | TRBV27 | TGTGCCAGCAGCTTCACCGGTAGCAATCAGCCCCAGCATTTT | CASSFTGSNQPQHF
TRBJ1-2 | . | 12 | TRBD1 | TRBV19 | TGTGCCAGTAGTATGGGACAGGGACTCTACACCTTC | CASSMGQGLYTF
TRBJ2-7 | . | 17 | . | TRBV4-3 | TGCGCCAGCAGCCAAGAAATAAAAGGGGCGCGTTCCTACGAGCAGTACTTC | CASSQEIKGARSYEQYF
TRBJ1-6 | . | 15 | TRBD1 | TRBV19 | TGTGCCAGTAGTATGGTAGGGACAGGGGATTCACCCCTCCACTTT | CASSMVGTGDSPLHF
TRBJ2-1 | . | 16 | . | TRBV7-2 | TGTGCCAGCAGCCTCGCGCGTAGCGGAGGTAGGGATGAGCAGTTCTTC | CASSLARSGGRDEQFF
TRBJ1-5 | few | 16 | TRBD1 | TRBV7-9 | TGTGCCAGCAGCTCGGGACAGAGGTTTGACAATCAGCCCCAGCATTTT | CASSSGQRFDNQPQHF
TRBJ1-2 | . | 14 | TRBD1 | TRBV29-1 | TGCAGCGTTGAGGGACAGGCCTCGAGGTATGGCTACACCTTC | CSVEGQASRYGYTF
TRBJ1-2 | . | 13 | . | TRBV5-5 | TGTGCCAGCAGCTTGGCGGTAGCGGGTGGCTACACCTTC | CASSLAVAGGYTF
TRBJ2-2 | . | 15 | TRBD1 | TRBV6-4 | TGTGCCAGCAGTGACTCCGAGTCAGGGGGCAGGGAGCTGTTTTTT | CASSDSESGGRELFF
TRBJ1-1 | . | 12 | . | TRBV7-9 | TGTGCCAGCAGTTGGGCGAACACTGAAGCTTTCTTT | CASSWANTEAFF
TRBJ1-1 | . | 15 | TRBD1 | TRBV19 | TGTGCCAGTAGTATCATGGGACAGATGAACACTGAAGCTTTCTTT | CASSIMGQMNTEAFF
TRBJ1-1 | few | 14 | . | TRBV5-6 | TGTGCCAGCAGCTTGCGCACCAGGGTACCGGGAGCTTTCTTT | CASSLRTRVPGAFF